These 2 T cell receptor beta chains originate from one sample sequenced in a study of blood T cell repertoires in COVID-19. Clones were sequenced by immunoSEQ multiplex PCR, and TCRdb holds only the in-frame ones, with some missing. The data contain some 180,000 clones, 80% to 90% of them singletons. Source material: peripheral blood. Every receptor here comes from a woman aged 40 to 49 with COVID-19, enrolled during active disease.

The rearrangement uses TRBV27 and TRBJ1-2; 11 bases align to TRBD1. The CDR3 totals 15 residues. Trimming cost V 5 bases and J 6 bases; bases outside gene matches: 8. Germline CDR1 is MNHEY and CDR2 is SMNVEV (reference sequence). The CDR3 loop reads CASSPAGQGANGYTF. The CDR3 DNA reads TGTGCCAGCAGTCCCGCCGGACAGGGGGCAAATGGCTACACCTTC.

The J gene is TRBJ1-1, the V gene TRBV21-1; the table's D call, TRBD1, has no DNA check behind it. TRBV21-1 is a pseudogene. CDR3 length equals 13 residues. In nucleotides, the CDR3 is TGTGCCAGCAGCACTTCCCTGGGGCCTGAAGCTTTCTTT. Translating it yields CASSTSLGPEAFF.